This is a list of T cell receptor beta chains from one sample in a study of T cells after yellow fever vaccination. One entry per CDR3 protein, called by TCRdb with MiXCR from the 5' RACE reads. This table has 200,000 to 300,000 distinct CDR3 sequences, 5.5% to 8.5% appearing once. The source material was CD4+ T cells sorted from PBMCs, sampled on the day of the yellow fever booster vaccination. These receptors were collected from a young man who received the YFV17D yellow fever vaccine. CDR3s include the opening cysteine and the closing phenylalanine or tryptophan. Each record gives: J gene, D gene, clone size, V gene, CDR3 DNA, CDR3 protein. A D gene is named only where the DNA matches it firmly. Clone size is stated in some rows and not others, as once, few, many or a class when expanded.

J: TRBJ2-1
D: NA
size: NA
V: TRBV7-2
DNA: TGTGCCAGCAGCCCCCAAAGCGCGAGCTCCTACAATGAGCAGTTCTTC
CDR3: CASSPQSASSYNEQFF

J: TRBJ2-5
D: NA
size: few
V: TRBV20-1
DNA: TGCAGTGCTAGAGTCGGCAGGGGTAGAGAGACCCAGTACTTC
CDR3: CSARVGRGRETQYF

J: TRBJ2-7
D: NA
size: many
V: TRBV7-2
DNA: TGTGCCAGCAGCTTAATATCTCCCGCCGAGCAGTACTTC
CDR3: CASSLISPAEQYF

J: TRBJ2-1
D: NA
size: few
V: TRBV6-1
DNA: TGTGCCAGCCTTCCGACTAGGACGAGCAATGAGCAGTTCTTC
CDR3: CASLPTRTSNEQFF

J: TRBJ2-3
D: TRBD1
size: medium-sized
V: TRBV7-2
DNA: TGTGCCAGCAGCATACAGGGGGGCAGCACAGATACGCAGTATTTT
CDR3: CASSIQGGSTDTQYF

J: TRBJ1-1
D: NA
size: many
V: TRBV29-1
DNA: TGCAGCGTTGGCCAGAGGGACACTGAAGCTTTCTTT
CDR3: CSVGQRDTEAFF

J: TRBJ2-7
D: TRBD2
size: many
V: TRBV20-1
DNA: TGCAGTGCTGCCGGGAGGGCGATCAACGAGCAGTACTTC
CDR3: CSAAGRAINEQYF

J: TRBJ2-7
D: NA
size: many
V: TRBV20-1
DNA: TGCAGTGCTAACGACAACTCCTACGAGCAGTACTTC
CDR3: CSANDNSYEQYF

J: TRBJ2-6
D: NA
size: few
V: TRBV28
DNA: TGTGCCAGCAGGGGCGGCTCTACGGGGGCCAACGTCCTGACTTTC
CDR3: CASRGGSTGANVLTF

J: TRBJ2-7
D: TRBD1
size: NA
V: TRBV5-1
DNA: TGCGCCAGCAGCTTGGGACGGGACAGGATTAAGTACGAGCAGTACTTC
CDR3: CASSLGRDRIKYEQYF

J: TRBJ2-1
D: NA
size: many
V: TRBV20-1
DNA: TGCAGTGCTAGGCCTTTAGACGGTGAGCAGTTCTTC
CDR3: CSARPLDGEQFF

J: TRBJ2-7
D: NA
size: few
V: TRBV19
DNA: TGTGCCAGTAGTATCGTCGGCAGGGGGAGGGACGAGCAGTACTTC
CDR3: CASSIVGRGRDEQYF

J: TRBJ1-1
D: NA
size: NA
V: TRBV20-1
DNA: TGCAGTGCTCTTGCAATTACCCCTCAGGGACCGAACACTGAAGCTTTCTTT
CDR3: CSALAITPQGPNTEAFF

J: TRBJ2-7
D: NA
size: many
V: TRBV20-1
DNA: TGCAGTGCCGGGTCCTACGAGCAGTACTTC
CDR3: CSAGSYEQYF

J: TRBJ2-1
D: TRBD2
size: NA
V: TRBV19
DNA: TGTGCCAGTAGTTTAACTAGCGGGAGGGTCGGCGAGCAGTTCTTC
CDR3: CASSLTSGRVGEQFF

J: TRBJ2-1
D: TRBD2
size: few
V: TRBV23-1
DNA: TGCGCCAGCAGTCAGAGACTAGCGGGAGCCCCCTACAATGAGCAGTTCTTC
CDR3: CASSQRLAGAPYNEQFF

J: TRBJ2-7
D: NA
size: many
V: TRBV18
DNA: TGTGCCAGCTCACCACCGAGTGGAGGTCTAAGGGCTAGATACGAGCAGTACTTC
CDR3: CASSPPSGGLRARYEQYF

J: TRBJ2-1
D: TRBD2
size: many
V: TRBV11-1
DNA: TGTGCCAGCAGCCCCCATGCGGGACTAGCGGGAGGGCCGAGGGATGAGCAGTTCTTC
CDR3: CASSPHAGLAGGPRDEQFF

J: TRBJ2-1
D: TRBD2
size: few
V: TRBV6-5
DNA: TGTGCCAGCAGTTCCGGGGGACTAGCGGGAGGGAAATACAATGAGCAGTTCTTC
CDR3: CASSSGGLAGGKYNEQFF

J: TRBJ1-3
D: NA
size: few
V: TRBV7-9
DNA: TGTGCCAGCAGCTTAGTAGCACAGGGCACCATATATTTT
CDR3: CASSLVAQGTIYF

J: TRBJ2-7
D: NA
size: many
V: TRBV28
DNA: TGTGCCAGCAGTGCCGCGGGACTCCATTCCTACGAGCAGTACTTC
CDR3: CASSAAGLHSYEQYF

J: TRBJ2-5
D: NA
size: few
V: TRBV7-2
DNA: TGTGCCAGCAGCCCTAGCGCAACCCAAGAGACCCAGTACTTC
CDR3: CASSPSATQETQYF

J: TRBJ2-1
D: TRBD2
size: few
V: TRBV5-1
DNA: TGCGCCAGCAGCCGGGGGCCGGGGGGGCGCCACAATGAGCAGTTCTTC
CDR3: CASSRGPGGRHNEQFF

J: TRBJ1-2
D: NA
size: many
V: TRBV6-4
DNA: TGTGCCAGCAGTGACTCGCACGGGAAATATGGCTACACCTTC
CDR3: CASSDSHGKYGYTF

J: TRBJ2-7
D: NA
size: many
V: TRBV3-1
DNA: TGTGCCAGCAGCCAAGCAGTTTGGCGCAACTACGAGCAGTACTTC
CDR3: CASSQAVWRNYEQYF

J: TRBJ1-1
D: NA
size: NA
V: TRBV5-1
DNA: TGCGCCAGCAGCTTCACAGGGCTGGGGAACACTGAAGCTTTCTTT
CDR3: CASSFTGLGNTEAFF

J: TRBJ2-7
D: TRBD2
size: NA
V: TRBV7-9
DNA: TGTGCCAGCAGCTCCCCCCCGGGAGGCTACGAGCAGTACTTC
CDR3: CASSSPPGGYEQYF